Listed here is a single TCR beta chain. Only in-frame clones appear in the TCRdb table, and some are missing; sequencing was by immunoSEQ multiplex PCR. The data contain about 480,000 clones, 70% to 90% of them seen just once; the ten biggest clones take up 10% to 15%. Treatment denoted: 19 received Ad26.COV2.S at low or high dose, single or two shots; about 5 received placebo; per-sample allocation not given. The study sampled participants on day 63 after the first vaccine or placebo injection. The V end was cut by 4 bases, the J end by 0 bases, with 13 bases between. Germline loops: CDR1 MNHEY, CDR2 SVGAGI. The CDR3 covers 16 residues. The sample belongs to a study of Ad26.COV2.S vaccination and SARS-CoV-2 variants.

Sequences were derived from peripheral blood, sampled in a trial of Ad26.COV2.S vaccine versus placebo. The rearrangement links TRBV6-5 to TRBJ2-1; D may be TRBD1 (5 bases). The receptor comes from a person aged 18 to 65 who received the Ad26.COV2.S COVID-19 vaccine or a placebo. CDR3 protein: CASSWGDSHSYNEQFF. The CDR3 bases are TGTGCCAGCAGTTGGGGTGACAGCCACTCCTACAATGAGCAGTTCTTC.